The table lists the clone carrying this T cell receptor (beta chain) with a few counts. Its antigen is undetermined. The entry originates in a study of cytomegalovirus exposure and HLA in healthy donors. Notes on the study in general: In a later analysis, a genetic analysis reported fewer productive-TCR N-insertions in an Asian-associated ancestry cluster than the cohort average. A link between a missense DCLRE1C variant and TCR beta V- and J-gene trimming emerged from a later analysis.

The J segment lost 8 bases and the V segment lost 6 bases, leaving 7 bases of the junction unmatched. Germline values: CDR1 KGHSH, CDR2 LQKENI. The CDR3 runs 13 residues. The PCR used 60 Vbeta and 13 Jbeta primers. In the source study's methods: Later reanalysis found about 78 million unique TCR beta chains, around 10 million of them shared. Assay: immunoSEQ multiplex PCR; the TCRdb copy retains only in-frame clones and omits some. V, J and clone size are those of that table, while D and trimming were read from the DNA. The data show about 200,000 clones, with roughly 12% seen just once and about 7.8% held by the top ten.

V gene TRBV18 combines with J gene TRBJ1-2; 9 bases match TRBD1. Sequencing was carried out using PBMCs. This receptor was identified in a man aged 50 to 59 in good health and CMV-seropositive. DNA for the CDR3: TGTGCCAGCTCCCCGGGGACAGGGCTGGGCTACACCTTC. Its translation: CASSPGTGLGYTF.